This T cell receptor beta chain was recorded in a study of neurological immune-mediated disorders. The V gene lost 0 bases and the J gene lost 6 bases, with 10 bases spanning the gap. The CDR3 spans 13 residues. From germline, CDR1 is SGHRS and CDR2 YFSETQ. TCRdb re-called the 5' RACE reads through MiXCR, storing one row per CDR3 protein. Of under 20,000 distinct CDR3 sequences detected, about 2.6% appear once; the ten largest clones hold under 7%. This clonotype was seen ten or more times. This clonotype was sampled from a young woman with multiple sclerosis. Specimen: PBMCs. This chain joins TRBV5-1 and TRBJ2-7; possibly TRBD2 for D (5 bases). CDR3 residues: CASSLGSGIEQYF. The CDR3 DNA sequence: TGCGCCAGCAGCTTGGGGTCGGGGATCGAGCAGTACTTC.